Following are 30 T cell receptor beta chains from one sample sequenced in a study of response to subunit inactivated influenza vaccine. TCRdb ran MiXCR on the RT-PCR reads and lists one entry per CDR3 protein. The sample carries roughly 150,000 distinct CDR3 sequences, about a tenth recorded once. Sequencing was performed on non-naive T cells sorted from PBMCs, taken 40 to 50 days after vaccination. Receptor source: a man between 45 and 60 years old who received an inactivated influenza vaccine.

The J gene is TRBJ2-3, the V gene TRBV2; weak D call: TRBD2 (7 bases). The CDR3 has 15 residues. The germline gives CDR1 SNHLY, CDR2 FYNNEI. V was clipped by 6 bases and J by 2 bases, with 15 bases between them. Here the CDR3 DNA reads TGTGCCAGCAGATCCTGGGCGGGGGCCACAGATACGCAGTATTTT. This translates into CASRSWAGATDTQYF.

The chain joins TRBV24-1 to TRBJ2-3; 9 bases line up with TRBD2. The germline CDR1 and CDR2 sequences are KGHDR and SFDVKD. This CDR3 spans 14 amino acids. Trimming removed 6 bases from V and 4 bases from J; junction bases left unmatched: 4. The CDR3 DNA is TGTGCCACCAGTTTAGCGGGAGAGGCAGATACGCAGTATTTT. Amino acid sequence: CATSLAGEADTQYF.

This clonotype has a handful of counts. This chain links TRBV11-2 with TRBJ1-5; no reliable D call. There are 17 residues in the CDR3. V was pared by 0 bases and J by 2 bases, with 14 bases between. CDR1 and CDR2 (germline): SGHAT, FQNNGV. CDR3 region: CASSLDADVLGNQPQHF. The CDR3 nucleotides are TGTGCCAGCAGCTTAGACGCTGACGTGTTGGGCAATCAGCCCCAGCATTTT.

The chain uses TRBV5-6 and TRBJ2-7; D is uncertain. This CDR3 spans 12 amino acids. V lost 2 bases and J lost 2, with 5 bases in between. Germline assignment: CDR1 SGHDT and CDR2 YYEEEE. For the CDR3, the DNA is TGTGCCAGCAGCTTCGGGCCCTACGAGCAGTACTTC. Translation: CASSFGPYEQYF. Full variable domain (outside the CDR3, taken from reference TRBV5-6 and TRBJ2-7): DAGVTQSPTHLIKTRGQQVTLRCSPKSGHDTVSWYQQALGQGPQFIFQYYEEEERQRGNFPDRFSGHQFPNYSSELNVNALLLGDSALYLCASSFGPYEQYFGPGTRLTVT.

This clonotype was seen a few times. The CDR3 sequence: CASSPRMTGGYEQYF. In DNA form, the CDR3 reads TGCGCCAGCAGCCCTAGAATGACAGGGGGCTACGAGCAGTACTTC. The V and J genes are TRBV5-1 and TRBJ2-7, with 9 bases matching TRBD1. CDR1 and CDR2 from the germline V gene are SGHRS and YFSETQ. The CDR3 has 15 residues. The V segment lost 4 bases and the J segment 3 bases; nucleotides outside the gene matches: 8.

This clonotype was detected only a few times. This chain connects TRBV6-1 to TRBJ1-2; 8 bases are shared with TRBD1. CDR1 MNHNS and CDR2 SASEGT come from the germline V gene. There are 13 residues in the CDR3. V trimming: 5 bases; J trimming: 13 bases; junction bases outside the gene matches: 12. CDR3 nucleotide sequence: TGTGCCAGCAGTCGAACGTTGGACAGGGTCAGCACCTTC. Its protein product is CASSRTLDRVSTF.

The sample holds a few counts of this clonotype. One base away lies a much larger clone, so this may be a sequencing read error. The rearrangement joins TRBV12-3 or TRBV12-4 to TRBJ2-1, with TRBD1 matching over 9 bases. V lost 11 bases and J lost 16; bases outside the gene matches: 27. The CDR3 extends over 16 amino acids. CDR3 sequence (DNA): TGTGCCGGCCGCCCCTCTGGTGGGACAGGGATCCCCCCTCTCTTCTTC. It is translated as CAGRPSGGTGIPPLFF.

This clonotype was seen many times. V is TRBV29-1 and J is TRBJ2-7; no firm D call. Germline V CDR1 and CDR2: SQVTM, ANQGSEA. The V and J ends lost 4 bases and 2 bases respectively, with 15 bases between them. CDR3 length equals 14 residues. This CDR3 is CSVGSLGTPYEQYF. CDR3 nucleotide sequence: TGCAGCGTTGGTTCGTTGGGCACTCCCTACGAGCAGTACTTC.

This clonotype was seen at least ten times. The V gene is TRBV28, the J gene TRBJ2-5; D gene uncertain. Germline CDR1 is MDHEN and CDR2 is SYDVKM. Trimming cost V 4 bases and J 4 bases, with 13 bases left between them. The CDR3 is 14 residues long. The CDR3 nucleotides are TGTGCCAGCAGTTCGCCTTTAATTCGAGAGACCCAGTACTTC. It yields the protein CASSSPLIRETQYF.

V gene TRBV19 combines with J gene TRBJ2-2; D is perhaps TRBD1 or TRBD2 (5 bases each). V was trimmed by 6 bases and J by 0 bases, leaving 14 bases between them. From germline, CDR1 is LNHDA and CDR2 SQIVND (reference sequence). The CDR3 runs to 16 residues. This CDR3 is CASRSWGRTNTGELFF. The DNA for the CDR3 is TGTGCCAGTAGAAGCTGGGGACGGACGAACACCGGGGAGCTGTTTTTT.

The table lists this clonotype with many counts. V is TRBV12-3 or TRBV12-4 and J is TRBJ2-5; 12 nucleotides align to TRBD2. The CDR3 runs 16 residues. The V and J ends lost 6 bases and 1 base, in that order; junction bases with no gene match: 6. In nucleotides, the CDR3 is TGTGCCAGCAGCCGGGGACTAGCGGGCCTCCAAGAGACCCAGTACTTC. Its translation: CASSRGLAGLQETQYF.

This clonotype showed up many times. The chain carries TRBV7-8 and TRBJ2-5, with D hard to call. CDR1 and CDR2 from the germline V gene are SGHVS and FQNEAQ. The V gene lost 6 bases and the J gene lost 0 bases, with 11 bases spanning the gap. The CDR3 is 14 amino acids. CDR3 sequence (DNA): TGTGCCAGCAGGGCAGAACGATACCAAGAGACCCAGTACTTC. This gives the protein CASRAERYQETQYF.

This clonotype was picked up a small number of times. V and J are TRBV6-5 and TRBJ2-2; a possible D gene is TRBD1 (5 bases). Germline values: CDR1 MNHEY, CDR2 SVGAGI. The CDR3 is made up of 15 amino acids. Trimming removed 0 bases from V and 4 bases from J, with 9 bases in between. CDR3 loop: CASSYSGPATGELFF. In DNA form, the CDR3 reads TGTGCCAGCAGTTACTCGGGGCCGGCCACCGGGGAGCTGTTTTTT.

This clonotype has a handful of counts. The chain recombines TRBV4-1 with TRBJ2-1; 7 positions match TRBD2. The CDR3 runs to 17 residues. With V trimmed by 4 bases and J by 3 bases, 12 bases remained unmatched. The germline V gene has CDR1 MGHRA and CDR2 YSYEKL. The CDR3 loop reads CASSPRISGINYNEQFF. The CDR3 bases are TGCGCCAGCAGCCCCCGGATAAGCGGGATCAACTACAATGAGCAGTTCTTC.

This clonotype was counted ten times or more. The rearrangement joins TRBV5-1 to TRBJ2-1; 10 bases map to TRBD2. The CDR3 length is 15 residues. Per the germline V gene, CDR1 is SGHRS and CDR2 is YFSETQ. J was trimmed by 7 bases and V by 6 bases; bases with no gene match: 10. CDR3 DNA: TGCGCCAGCACCACTAACATAGCGGGAGGAAATGAGCAGTTCTTC. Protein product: CASTTNIAGGNEQFF.

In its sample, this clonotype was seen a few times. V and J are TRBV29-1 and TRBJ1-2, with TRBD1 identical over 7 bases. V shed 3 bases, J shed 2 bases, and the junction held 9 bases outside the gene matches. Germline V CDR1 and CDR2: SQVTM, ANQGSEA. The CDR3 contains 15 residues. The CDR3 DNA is TGCAGCGTTGACTCACAGGGGCCTCTCAACTATGGCTACACCTTC. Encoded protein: CSVDSQGPLNYGYTF.

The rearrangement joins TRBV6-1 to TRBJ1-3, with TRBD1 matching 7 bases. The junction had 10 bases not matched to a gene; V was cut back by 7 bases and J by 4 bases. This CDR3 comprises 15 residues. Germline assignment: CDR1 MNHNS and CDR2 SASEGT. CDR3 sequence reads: CASTADRVSGNTIYF. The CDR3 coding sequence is TGTGCCAGCACCGCAGACAGGGTCTCCGGAAACACCATATATTTT.

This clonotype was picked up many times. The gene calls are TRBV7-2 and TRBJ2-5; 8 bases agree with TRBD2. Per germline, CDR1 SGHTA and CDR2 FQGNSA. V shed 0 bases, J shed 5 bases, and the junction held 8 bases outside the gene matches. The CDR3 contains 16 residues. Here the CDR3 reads CASSLALAGLGETQYF. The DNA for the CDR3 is TGTGCCAGCAGCTTAGCCCTAGCGGGTTTGGGGGAGACCCAGTACTTC.

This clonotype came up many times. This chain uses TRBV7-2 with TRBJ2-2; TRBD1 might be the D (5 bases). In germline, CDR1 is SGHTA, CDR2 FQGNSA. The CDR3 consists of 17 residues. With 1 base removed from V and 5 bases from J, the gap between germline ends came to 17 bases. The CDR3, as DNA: TGTGCCAGCAGCTTAGTTTCAGGGTCCCTCCTTACCGGGGAGCTGTTTTTT. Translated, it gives CASSLVSGSLLTGELFF.

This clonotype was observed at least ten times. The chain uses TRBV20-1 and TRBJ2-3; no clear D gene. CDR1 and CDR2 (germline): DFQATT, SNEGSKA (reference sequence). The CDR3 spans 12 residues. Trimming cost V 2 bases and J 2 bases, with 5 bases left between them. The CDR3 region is CSARTDTDTQYF. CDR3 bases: TGCAGTGCTAGAACCGACACAGATACGCAGTATTTT.

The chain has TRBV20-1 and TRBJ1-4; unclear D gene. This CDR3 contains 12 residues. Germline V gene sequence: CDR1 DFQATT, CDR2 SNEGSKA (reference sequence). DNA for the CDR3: TGCAGATCGGCAAACCGAAATGAAAAACTGTTTTTT. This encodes CRSANRNEKLFF.

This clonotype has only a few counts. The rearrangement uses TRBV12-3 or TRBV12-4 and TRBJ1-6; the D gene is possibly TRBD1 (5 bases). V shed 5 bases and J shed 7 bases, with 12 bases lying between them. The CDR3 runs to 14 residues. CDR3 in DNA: TGTGCCAGCAGTCCTGGGACCGGGAATTCACCCCTCCACTTT. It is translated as CASSPGTGNSPLHF.

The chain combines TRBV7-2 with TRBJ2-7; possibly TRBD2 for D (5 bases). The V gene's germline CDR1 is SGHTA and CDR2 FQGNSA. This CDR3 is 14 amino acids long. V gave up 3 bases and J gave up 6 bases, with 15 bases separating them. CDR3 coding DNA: TGTGCCAGCAGCTTCGGCCCCCGGGGTTTCGAGCAGTACTTC. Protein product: CASSFGPRGFEQYF.

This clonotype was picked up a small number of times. The CDR3 is CASSSTSGMYYEQFF. As DNA, the CDR3 is TGTGCCAGCAGTTCTACTAGCGGGATGTATTATGAGCAGTTCTTC. The chain employs TRBV6-5 and TRBJ2-1, with TRBD2 matching over 10 bases. The germline V gene has CDR1 MNHEY and CDR2 SVGAGI. CDR3 length: 15 residues. Unmatched junction bases numbered 8, after V lost 4 bases and J lost 8 bases.

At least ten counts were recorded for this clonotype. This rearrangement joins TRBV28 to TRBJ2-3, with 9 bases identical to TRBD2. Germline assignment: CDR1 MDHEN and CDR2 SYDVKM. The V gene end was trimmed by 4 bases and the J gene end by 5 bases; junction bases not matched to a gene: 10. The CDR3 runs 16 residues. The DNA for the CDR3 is TGTGCCAGCAGTTCACCAGGGACTAGCTCGAGAGATACGCAGTATTTT. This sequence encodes CASSSPGTSSRDTQYF.

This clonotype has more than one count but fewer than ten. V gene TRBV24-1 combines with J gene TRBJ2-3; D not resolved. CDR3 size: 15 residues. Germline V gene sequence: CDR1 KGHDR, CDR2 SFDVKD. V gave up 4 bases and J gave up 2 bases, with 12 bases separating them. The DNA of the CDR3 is TGTGCCACCAGTGACAACAGTAAATCCACAGATACGCAGTATTTT. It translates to CATSDNSKSTDTQYF.

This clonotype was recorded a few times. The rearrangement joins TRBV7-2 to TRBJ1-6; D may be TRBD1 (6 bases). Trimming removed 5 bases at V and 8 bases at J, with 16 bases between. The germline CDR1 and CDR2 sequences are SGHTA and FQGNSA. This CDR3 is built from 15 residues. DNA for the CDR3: TGTGCCAGCAGCACCTACAGGGTAAAGGATTCACCCCTCCACTTT. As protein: CASSTYRVKDSPLHF.

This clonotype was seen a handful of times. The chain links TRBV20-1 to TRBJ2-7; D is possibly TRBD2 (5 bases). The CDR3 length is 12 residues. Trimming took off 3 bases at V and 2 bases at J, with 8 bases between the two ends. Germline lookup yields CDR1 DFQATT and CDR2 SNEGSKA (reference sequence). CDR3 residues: CSASRGPYEQYF. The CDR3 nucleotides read TGCAGTGCTAGCCGAGGGCCCTACGAGCAGTACTTC.

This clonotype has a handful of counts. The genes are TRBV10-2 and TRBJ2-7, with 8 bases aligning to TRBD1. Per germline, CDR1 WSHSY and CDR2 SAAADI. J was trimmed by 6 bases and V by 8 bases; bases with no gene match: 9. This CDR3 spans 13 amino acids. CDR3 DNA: TGCGCCAGCGGCGGACAGGGATGGGGCGAGCAGTACTTC. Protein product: CASGGQGWGEQYF.

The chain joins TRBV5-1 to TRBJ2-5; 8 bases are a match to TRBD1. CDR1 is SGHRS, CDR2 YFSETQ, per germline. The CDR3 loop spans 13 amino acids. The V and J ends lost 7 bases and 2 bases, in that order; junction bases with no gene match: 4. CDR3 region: CASRRQGQETQYF. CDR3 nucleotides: TGCGCCAGCCGAAGACAGGGGCAAGAGACCCAGTACTTC.